What follows are 17 T cell receptor beta chains derived from one specimen sequenced in a study of metastatic and nonmetastatic thyroid tumors. Thyroid surgery had not been preceded by any treatment in any patient. TCRdb ran MiXCR on the PCR reads. The repertoire consists of 89,000 or so clones, with around 9.1% occurring once and the leading ten covering 8.8%. What was sequenced was blood. The receptors originated from a female donor with papillary thyroid cancer or a benign thyroid nodule (not recorded which). Some clones in this sample may be carry-over from other donors' samples.

This clone appeared many times. DNA for the CDR3: TGTGCCAGCAGCTTCCAGCGAGCTTCTGGAAACACCATATATTTT. Protein sequence: CASSFQRASGNTIYF. This chain joins TRBV6-1 and TRBJ1-3; D unresolved. CDR1 and CDR2 from the germline V gene are MNHNS and SASEGT. This CDR3 has 15 amino acids. The V end lost 6 bases, the J end lost 1 base, and 13 bases lay between the germline ends.

The sample holds many counts of this clone. The chain recombines TRBV7-2 with TRBJ2-7; D not certain. Germline V gene data show CDR1 as SGHTA and CDR2 as FQGNSA. CDR3 length: 14 amino acids. The ends were cut back, 5 bases at V and 1 base at J, with 12 bases in the middle. In DNA form, the CDR3 reads TGTGCCAGCAGCCCCCATCAAGGTTCCTACGAGCAGTACTTC. This translates into CASSPHQGSYEQYF.

This clone was recorded many times. This chain uses TRBV2 with TRBJ2-6; no reliable D call. There are 15 residues in the CDR3. The V end lost 4 bases, the J end lost 2 bases, and 9 bases lay between the germline ends. CDR1 is SNHLY and CDR2 is FYNNEI in the germline V gene. CDR3 coding DNA: TGTGCCAGCAGTGTTGAAGTAACTGGGGCCAACGTCCTGACTTTC. This gives the protein CASSVEVTGANVLTF.

This clone has at least ten counts. This chain connects TRBV2 to TRBJ1-3, with 8 bases matching TRBD1. Looked up from germline, CDR1 is SNHLY and CDR2 is FYNNEI. Trimming at V came to 6 bases and at J to 0 bases, leaving 1 base not matched to a gene. The CDR3 contains 14 residues. In DNA, the CDR3 is TGTGCCAGCAGCGACAGGGGCTCTGGAAACACCATATATTTT. Protein: CASSDRGSGNTIYF.

Ten or more counts support this clone. In DNA form, the CDR3 reads TGTGCCAGCAGTGAAGGTAGAGACCAAGAGACCCAGTACTTC. This encodes CASSEGRDQETQYF. The chain recombines TRBV6-1 with TRBJ2-5; D is unclear. The CDR3 is made up of 14 amino acids. Trimming took off 1 base at V and 0 bases at J, with 6 bases between the two ends. The V gene's germline CDR1 is MNHNS and CDR2 SASEGT.

About this clone itself: Possible read error: a much larger clone is one base away. J is TRBJ1-6 and V is TRBV7-6; 9 nucleotides agree with TRBD1. The CDR3 sequence is 15 residues long. The germline V gene encodes CDR1 SGHVS and CDR2 FNYEAQ. Written as DNA, the CDR3 is TGTGCCAGCACCAGACAGGGGGGGTATAATTCACCCCTCAACTTT. This translates into CASTRQGGYNSPLNF.

This clone was seen only a few times. The chain couples TRBV20-1 to TRBJ1-6, with 8 bases aligning to TRBD1. Germline assignment: CDR1 DFQATT and CDR2 SNEGSKA (reference sequence). This CDR3 is built from 12 residues. V dropped 5 bases and J dropped 15; count of bases not matched to a gene: 9. CDR3 DNA sequence: TGCAGTGCTCTAATTACCGACAGGGGCCTCCACTTT. Protein product: CSALITDRGLHF.

This clone was detected many times. The rearrangement links TRBV2 to TRBJ1-4; 8 positions agree with TRBD1. J was trimmed by 5 bases and V by 6 bases; bases with no gene match: 8. CDR1 and CDR2 (germline): SNHLY, FYNNEI. This CDR3 has 15 amino acids. CDR3 amino acids: CASSRQGKSNEKLFF. CDR3 coding DNA: TGTGCCAGCAGCCGACAGGGGAAGTCAAATGAAAAACTGTTTTTT.

This clone was counted many times. The chain is built from TRBV20-1 and TRBJ2-3; 11 bases fit TRBD2. In germline, CDR1 is DFQATT, CDR2 SNEGSKA (reference sequence). This CDR3 is 18 amino acids long. Trimming took 1 base from V and 0 from J; bases not matched to a gene: 9. The CDR3 loop is CSARGTSGGPSSTDTQYF. The CDR3 nucleotides are TGCAGTGCTAGAGGTACTAGCGGGGGCCCTTCTAGCACAGATACGCAGTATTTT.

This clone appeared many times. One base away lies a much larger clone, so this may be a sequencing read error. The same CDR3 also results from other DNA sequences found in this sample. This chain joins TRBV12-3 or TRBV12-4 and TRBJ2-3, with D possibly being TRBD1 (5 bases). The CDR3 has 13 amino acids. V was clipped by 6 bases and J by 5 bases, with 12 bases between them. The CDR3 is CASSSGQGDTQYF. The CDR3 DNA reads as TGTGCCAGCAGCTCCGGGCAGGGAGATACGCAGTATTTT.

This clone was picked up many times. The rearrangement joins TRBV3-1 to TRBJ2-2, with 7 positions matching TRBD1. The CDR3 is 15 amino acids. With V trimmed by 5 bases and J by 6 bases, 9 bases remained unmatched. The germline CDR1 and CDR2 sequences are LGHDT and YNNKEL (reference sequence). The CDR3 reads CASSSSDRASGELFF. For the CDR3, the DNA is TGTGCCAGCAGCTCATCTGACAGGGCGTCCGGGGAGCTGTTTTTT.

As regards this clone: The junction shows a germline mismatch at one end, possibly a read error. This sample also contains other DNA sequences that code for the same CDR3. J is TRBJ1-1 and V is TRBV3-1; 8 bases agree with TRBD1. CDR1 and CDR2 from the germline V gene are LGHDT and YNNKEL (reference sequence). The CDR3 contains 15 residues. The CDR3 DNA is TGTGCCAGCAGCTACGGGACAGGCCTGAACACTGAAGCTTTCTTC. Protein product: CASSYGTGLNTEAFF.

This clone has at least ten counts. CDR3 DNA sequence: TGTGCCAGTAGTACCTTAGGACTAGCGGGGGGCAATGAGCAGTTCTTC. Its protein product is CASSTLGLAGGNEQFF. The V and J genes are TRBV19 and TRBJ2-1; TRBD2 matches at 14 bases. Per the germline V gene, CDR1 is LNHDA and CDR2 is SQIVND (reference sequence). J was trimmed by 6 bases and V by 4 bases; bases with no gene match: 5. The CDR3 runs 16 residues.

This clone was seen repeatedly, ten times or more. This sequence joins TRBV6-1 and TRBJ2-5; tentative D call: TRBD2 (6 bases). The CDR3 is 14 amino acids. Trimming left V 5 bases short and J 2 bases short, with 12 bases between. Germline V CDR1 and CDR2: MNHNS, SASEGT. The CDR3 DNA is TGTGCCAGCAGTCGGGGGACGGGACAAGAGACCCAGTACTTC. It encodes CASSRGTGQETQYF.

This clone came up a few times. The chain employs TRBV9 and TRBJ2-5; a weak D match, TRBD2 (5 bases). Germline values: CDR1 SGDLS, CDR2 YYNGEE. Trimming cost V 4 bases and J 6 bases, with 16 bases left between them. The CDR3 has 14 residues. The CDR3 reads CASSPQLVTQTQYF. In nucleotides, the CDR3 is TGTGCCAGCAGCCCCCAACTAGTTACGCAGACCCAGTACTTC.

This clone was detected many times. The chain combines TRBV24-1 with TRBJ2-3, with 8 bases matching TRBD2. Trimming cost V 7 bases and J 4 bases; bases outside gene matches: 6. This CDR3 is built from 14 residues. Germline V gives CDR1 KGHDR, CDR2 SFDVKD. CDR3 sequence reads: CATRAGGRADTQYF. CDR3 nucleotides: TGTGCCACCAGGGCGGGGGGTAGGGCAGATACGCAGTATTTT.

Many counts were recorded for this clone. This chain connects TRBV18 to TRBJ2-1; perhaps TRBD2 as D (5 bases). Germline CDR1 reads KGHSH; CDR2 reads LQKENI. Between the trimmed V and J ends, which lost 3 bases and 0 bases, there was a span of 12 bases. CDR3 size: 16 residues. The CDR3 nucleotides read TGTGCCAGCTCACCGGCCGGGGAAAGCTCCTACAATGAGCAGTTCTTC. It yields the protein CASSPAGESSYNEQFF.